Many counts were recorded for the clone carrying this T cell receptor (beta chain). Its antigen is still unknown. This entry belongs to a study of breast tumors, draining lymph nodes, adjacent tissues. TCRdb processed the multiplex PCR reads anew with MiXCR; each CDR3 protein has one entry. The sample holds a few hundred thousand distinct CDR3 sequences, less than 40% seen once. The lymph nodes were axillary draining lymph nodes from breast cancer patients. The CDR3 is 14 amino acids. Trimming took 5 bases from V and 6 from J; bases not matched to a gene: 7. The germline gives CDR1 SGHVS, CDR2 FNYEAQ. Findings and caveats of the study: Luminal-like breast cancer showed significantly greater tumor-nontumor repertoire similarity than basal-like breast cancer did.

The chain joins TRBV7-6 to TRBJ2-7; 10 bases agree with TRBD1. The clonotype was recovered from a female donor with breast cancer. Some clones in this sample may be carry-over from other donors' samples. The source material was axillary lymph node tissue. The CDR3 DNA reads as TGTGCCAGCAGCGCCCGGGACAGGGGCTCCGAGCAGTACTTC. The encoded protein is CASSARDRGSEQYF.